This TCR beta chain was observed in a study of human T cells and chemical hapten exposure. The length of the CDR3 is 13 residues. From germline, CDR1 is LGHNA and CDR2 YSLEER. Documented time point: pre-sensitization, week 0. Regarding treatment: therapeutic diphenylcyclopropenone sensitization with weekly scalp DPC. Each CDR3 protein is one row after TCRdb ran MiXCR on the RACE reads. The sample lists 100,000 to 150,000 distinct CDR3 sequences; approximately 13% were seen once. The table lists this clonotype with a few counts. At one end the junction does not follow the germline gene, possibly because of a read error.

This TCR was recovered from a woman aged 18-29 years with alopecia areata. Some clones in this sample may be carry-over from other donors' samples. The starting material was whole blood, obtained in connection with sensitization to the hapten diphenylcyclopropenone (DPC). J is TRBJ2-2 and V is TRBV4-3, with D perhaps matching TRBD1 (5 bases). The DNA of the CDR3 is TGCGCCAGCAGCCACGCCAGGGCCGGTGAGCTGTTTTTT. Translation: CASSHARAGELFF.